The present entry profiles one TCR beta chain with its context. The sample holds a few counts of this clonotype. No antigen is known for it. There are no base qualities to consult, and no much larger clone falls within one base. TCRdb lists the instrument as Illumina NovaSeq 6000. cDNA libraries for TCRalpha and TCRbeta were prepared by 5'RACE using constant-segment primers, with sample barcodes and unique molecular identifiers added. Trizol reagent was used to extract RNA from every sample. Library amplification was performed in two PCR steps, and a second sample barcode and Illumina TruSeq adapters were introduced in the second step. The libraries were sequenced on an Illumina NovaSeq using 2 x 150 bp paired-end reads. For the original study's pipeline: With migec v1.2.7, reads were demultiplexed and then collapsed into UMI-guided consensus sequences. Using mixcr v2.1.11, UMI consensuses were aligned to TRA and TRB V and J templates and then assembled into clonotypes. Expanded or contracted clonotypes were those called significant by both edgeR and NoisET, with noise models trained on biological replicates. edgeR calls used a false discovery rate-adjusted p below 0.01 and a log2 fold-change threshold of 1. PCA with hierarchical clustering of max-normalized trajectories of the 1000 most abundant clonotypes was used as exploratory dynamics analysis. Separately sequenced CD4+ and CD8+ repertoires were used to assign a CD4 or CD8 phenotype to each responding clone. Using fastp trimming at Q25 and MiXCR clonotype assembly, TCRdb reanalyzed the public sequencing data and kept in-frame beta chains. Here each entry gathers all rows of one CDR3 protein and keeps the most common genes and DNA. TCRdb, not the original authors, processed these V and J calls. The sample data list approximately 300,000 distinct CDR3 sequences, and about 16% of these were observed just once. 22% of the sample is held by the ten biggest clonotypes.

The sample belongs to a study of T-cell memory formation after mild COVID-19 (TCRdb year 2021). General notes on the study: TCR sequence clusters from the two donors were largely donor specific. Longitudinal TCRalpha and TCRbeta repertoire sequencing tracked T-cell clones expanding and contracting after mild COVID-19 in two donors. The cohort comprised two young, previously healthy adult volunteers, one female and one male.

Inclusive of the bounding cysteine and phenylalanine, the CDR3 is 13 residues long. Left in the record is the CDR3 DNA by itself, 39 bases read in frame from the first base. The germline V gene yields SGHDN for CDR1 and FVKESK for CDR2. V loses 2 bases, J loses 5 bases, and the germline ends lie 8 bases apart. Ficoll-Paque density gradient centrifugation was the method used to isolate PBMCs. Study-wide conclusions, independent of this receptor: Only two mild cases were covered in the study, and larger cohorts including severe cases with pre-infection samples were considered necessary. Some responding clones were found in pre-infection memory, which suggests that pre-existing cross-reactive memory T cells took part in the SARS-CoV-2 response. Balanced CD4/CD8 phenotypes were observed for clones contracting from day 15 to 85, whereas a bias towards CD4+ was observed for a second wave of clones expanding from day 15 to 37. Whether the second-wave clones peaking on day 37 were SARS-CoV-2 specific was not confirmed. Contracting CD4+ clones were found mainly in CM and EM memory subsets, while CD8+ clones were enriched in EMRA.

The specimen was PBMCs or a T cell subset sorted from them (not recorded which). The chain is assembled from TRBV14 and TRBJ2-3, with no reliable assignment of the D segment. This clonotype originated in a man aged 18 to 35 who had mild COVID-19 (a few samples of this study predate the infection). The sample titles of this study are shuffled in the database, so cell type and time point are left out; the donor was told from shared clones. The DNA sequence is as follows: TGTGCCAGCAGCCAAAATTCTGGAGATACGCAGTATTTT. Translated, it gives CASSQNSGDTQYF.